This TCR beta chain was captured by sequencing in a study of T-cell memory formation after mild COVID-19. Study details: Most TCR clusters belonged to a single donor. Study outcomes and limitations: Contracting clones localized mainly to CM and EM when CD4+ and mainly to EMRA when CD8+. Second-wave clones with a day 37 peak had unconfirmed SARS-CoV-2 specificity. The appearance of some responding clones in pre-infection memory suggested that cross-reactive memory joined.

From germline, CDR1 is KGHSH and CDR2 LQKENI. The CDR3 runs 14 residues. V gave up 3 bases and J gave up 3 bases; unmatched junction bases: 2. Note on this clonotype: Its antigen remains unknown.

TCRdb passed the 5' RACE reads through MiXCR, listing each CDR3 protein once. The sample includes around 160,000 distinct CDR3 sequences, around 10% of them seen just once. Sequenced material: PBMCs or a T cell subset sorted from them (not recorded which). This chain links TRBV18 with TRBJ2-7; TRBD1 agrees at 10 bases. This receptor was taken from a man aged 18 to 29 who had mild COVID-19 (a few samples of this study predate the infection). Cell type and time point are not known. The CDR3 sequence is CASSPGTGDYEQYV. The DNA of the CDR3 is TGTGCCAGCTCACCCGGGACAGGGGACTACGAGCAGTACGTC.